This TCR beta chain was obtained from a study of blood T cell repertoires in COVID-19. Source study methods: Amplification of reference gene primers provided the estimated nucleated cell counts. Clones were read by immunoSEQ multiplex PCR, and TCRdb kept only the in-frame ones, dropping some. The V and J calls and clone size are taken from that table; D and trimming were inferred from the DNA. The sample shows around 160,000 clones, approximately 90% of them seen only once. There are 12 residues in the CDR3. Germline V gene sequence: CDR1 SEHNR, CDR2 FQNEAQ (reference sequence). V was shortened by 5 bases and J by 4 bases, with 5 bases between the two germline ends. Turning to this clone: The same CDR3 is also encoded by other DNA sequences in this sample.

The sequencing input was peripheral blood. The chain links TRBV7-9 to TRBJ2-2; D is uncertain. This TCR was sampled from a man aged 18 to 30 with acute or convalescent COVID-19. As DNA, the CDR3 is TGTGCCAGCAGCCCGGGCACCGGGGAGCTGTTTTTT. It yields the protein CASSPGTGELFF.